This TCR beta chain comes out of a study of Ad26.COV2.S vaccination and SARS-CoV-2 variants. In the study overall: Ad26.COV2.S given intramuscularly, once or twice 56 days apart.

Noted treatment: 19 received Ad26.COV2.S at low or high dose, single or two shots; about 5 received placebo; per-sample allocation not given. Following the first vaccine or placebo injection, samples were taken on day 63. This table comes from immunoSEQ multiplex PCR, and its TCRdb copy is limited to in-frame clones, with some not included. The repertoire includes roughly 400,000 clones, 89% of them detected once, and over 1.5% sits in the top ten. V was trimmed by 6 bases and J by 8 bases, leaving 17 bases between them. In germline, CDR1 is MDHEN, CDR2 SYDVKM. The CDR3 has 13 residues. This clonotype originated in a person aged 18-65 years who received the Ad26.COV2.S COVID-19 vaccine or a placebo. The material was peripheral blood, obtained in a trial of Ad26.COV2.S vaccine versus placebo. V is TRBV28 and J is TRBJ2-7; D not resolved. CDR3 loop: CASSPTVTAQQYF. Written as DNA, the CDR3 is TGTGCCAGCAGCCCGACGGTCACTGCGCAGCAGTACTTC. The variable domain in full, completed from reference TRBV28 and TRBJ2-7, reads DVKVTQSSRYLVKRTGEKVFLECVQDMDHENMFWYRQDPGLGLRLIYFSYDVKMKEKGDIPEGYSVSREKKERFSLILESASTNQTSMYLCASSPTVTAQQYFGPGTRLTVT.